This T cell receptor beta chain came from a study of human T cells and chemical hapten exposure. This clonotype turned up a few times. The CDR3 spans 17 residues. The ends lost 6 bases at V and 4 bases at J; junction bases unmatched: 13. The V gene's germline CDR1 is MGHRA and CDR2 YSYEKL. The library tagged each cDNA molecule with unique molecular identifiers. One entry per CDR3 protein results from TCRdb running MiXCR on the RACE reads. In the table there are approximately 180,000 distinct CDR3 sequences, about 31% of which are singletons. Sample time point: pre-sensitization, week 0. Treatment in this sample: therapeutic diphenylcyclopropenone sensitization with weekly scalp DPC.

The sequenced sample was whole blood, obtained in connection with sensitization to the hapten diphenylcyclopropenone (DPC). The clonotype was recovered from a woman aged 30 to 39 with alopecia areata. Some clones in this sample may be carry-over from other donors' samples. The chain recombines TRBV4-1 with TRBJ1-1; 11 bases map to TRBD1. The CDR3 here is CASRPGTGGIRSTEAFF. For the CDR3, the DNA is TGCGCCAGCAGGCCCGGGACAGGGGGAATACGAAGCACTGAAGCTTTCTTT.